A selection of T cell receptor beta chains follows, all from one sample in a study of blood T cell repertoires in COVID-19. Produced via immunoSEQ multiplex PCR; TCRdb's table is partial and in-frame only. In the table there are 30,000 to 35,000 clones, around 92% of which are singletons. Source material: peripheral blood. The receptor source for this set is a woman aged 40 to 49 with active or convalescent COVID-19. The CDR3 runs from the conserved cysteine through the conserved F or W. Each record gives: CDR3 protein, CDR3 DNA, D gene, V gene, clone size, J gene. D genes are given only for firm matches. Where a row states a size, it is once, few, many or the class of an expanded clone; other rows omit it.

CDR3: CASSIGTGGLAFF
DNA: TGTGCCAGTAGTATTGGGACAGGCGGATTAGCTTTCTTT
D: TRBD1
V: TRBV19
size: once
J: TRBJ1-1

CDR3: CASSPGEGLEQYF
DNA: TGTGCCAGCAGCCCAGGGGAGGGGCTCGAGCAGTACTTC
D: -
V: TRBV7-3
size: once
J: TRBJ2-7

CDR3: CAWSERGALGYTF
DNA: TGTGCCTGGAGTGAAAGGGGCGCATTAGGCTACACCTTC
D: -
V: TRBV30
size: -
J: TRBJ1-2

CDR3: CASSLSGDVAYEQYF
DNA: TGTGCCAGCAGCTTGAGCGGGGACGTAGCCTACGAGCAGTACTTC
D: TRBD2
V: TRBV11-2
size: -
J: TRBJ2-7

CDR3: CASSLEQGRPQHF
DNA: TGTGCCAGCAGTTTAGAACAGGGCAGACCCCAGCATTTT
D: -
V: TRBV12-3/TRBV12-4
size: -
J: TRBJ1-5

CDR3: CASGAGTYNEQFF
DNA: TGTGCTAGTGGTGCGGGTACCTACAATGAGCAGTTCTTC
D: -
V: TRBV12-5
size: -
J: TRBJ2-1

CDR3: CASSRDTGGAGGYTF
DNA: TGTGCCAGCTCTCGAGACACAGGGGGCGCGGGTGGCTACACCTTC
D: TRBD1
V: TRBV18
size: -
J: TRBJ1-2

CDR3: CAWSGDRSNQPQHF
DNA: TGTGCCTGGAGCGGGGACAGGAGCAATCAGCCCCAGCATTTT
D: TRBD1
V: TRBV30
size: -
J: TRBJ1-5

CDR3: CASSEVGGGLSTGELFF
DNA: TGTGCCAGCAGTGAAGTCGGCGGGGGGTTGTCCACCGGGGAGCTGTTTTTT
D: TRBD2
V: TRBV2
size: -
J: TRBJ2-2

CDR3: CASSIGRTSGSSWTDTQYF
DNA: TGTGCCAGTAGTATCGGGAGGACTAGCGGGAGTAGTTGGACAGATACGCAGTATTTT
D: TRBD2
V: TRBV19
size: -
J: TRBJ2-3

CDR3: CATHRGQDTQYF
DNA: TGTGCCACGCACAGGGGGCAAGATACGCAGTATTTT
D: TRBD1
V: TRBV6-5
size: -
J: TRBJ2-3

CDR3: CASSATAGGVQPQHF
DNA: TGTGCCAGCAGCGCCACTGCAGGGGGAGTTCAGCCCCAGCATTTT
D: TRBD1
V: TRBV9
size: -
J: TRBJ1-5

CDR3: CAWSPAPSGGSSYEQYF
DNA: TGTGCCTGGAGTCCAGCTCCCTCGGGGGGAAGCTCCTACGAGCAGTACTTC
D: TRBD2
V: TRBV30
size: -
J: TRBJ2-7

CDR3: CSVGLAREQYF
DNA: TGCAGCGTTGGACTAGCACGCGAGCAGTACTTC
D: TRBD2
V: TRBV29-1
size: -
J: TRBJ2-7

CDR3: CASRTNELWGNTIYF
DNA: TGTGCCAGCAGGACTAACGAGTTGTGGGGAAACACCATATATTTT
D: -
V: TRBV6-5
size: -
J: TRBJ1-3